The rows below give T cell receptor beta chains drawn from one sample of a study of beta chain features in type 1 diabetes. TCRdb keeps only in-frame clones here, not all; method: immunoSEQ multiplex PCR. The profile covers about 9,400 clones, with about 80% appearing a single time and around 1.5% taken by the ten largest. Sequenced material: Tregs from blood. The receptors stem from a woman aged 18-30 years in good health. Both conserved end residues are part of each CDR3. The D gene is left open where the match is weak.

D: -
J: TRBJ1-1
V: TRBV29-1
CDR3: CSVAKSNTEAFF
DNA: TGCAGCGTTGCCAAATCGAACACTGAAGCTTTCTTT

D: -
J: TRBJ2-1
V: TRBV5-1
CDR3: CASTLVPYNEQFF
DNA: TGCGCCAGCACTCTAGTTCCCTACAATGAGCAGTTCTTC

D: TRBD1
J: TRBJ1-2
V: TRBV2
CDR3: CAGGTDYGYTF
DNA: TGTGCCGGCGGGACAGACTATGGCTACACCTTC

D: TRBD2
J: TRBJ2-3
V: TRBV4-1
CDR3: CASSQDRGLAGAADTQYF
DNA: TGCGCCAGCAGCCAAGATCGGGGACTAGCGGGAGCGGCAGATACGCAGTATTTT

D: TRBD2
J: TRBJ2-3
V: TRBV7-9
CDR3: CASRLFAGLAGTTDTQYF
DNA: TGTGCCAGCAGACTTTTCGCAGGACTAGCGGGAACCACAGATACGCAGTATTTT

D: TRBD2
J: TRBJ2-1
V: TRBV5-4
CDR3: CASSLVLRLAGNNEQFF
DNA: TGTGCCAGCAGCTTGGTCTTGAGACTAGCGGGGAACAATGAGCAGTTCTTC

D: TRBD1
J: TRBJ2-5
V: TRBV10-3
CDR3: CAISGTGLTQYF
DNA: TGTGCCATCAGCGGGACAGGGTTGACCCAGTACTTC

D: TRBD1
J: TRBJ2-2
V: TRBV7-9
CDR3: CASSKPPGQEVTGELFF
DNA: TGTGCCAGCAGCAAGCCCCCGGGACAGGAGGTCACCGGGGAGCTGTTTTTT

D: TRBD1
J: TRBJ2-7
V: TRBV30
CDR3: CAWSVGTGPYEQYF
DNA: TGTGCCTGGAGTGTCGGGACAGGCCCCTACGAGCAGTACTTC

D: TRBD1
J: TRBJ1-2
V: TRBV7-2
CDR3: CASSPETGSDGYTF
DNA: TGTGCCAGCAGCCCTGAGACAGGGTCGGATGGCTACACCTTC

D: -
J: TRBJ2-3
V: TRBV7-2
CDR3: CASTPRWGYTDTQYF
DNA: TGTGCCAGCACCCCCCGGTGGGGCTACACAGATACGCAGTATTTT

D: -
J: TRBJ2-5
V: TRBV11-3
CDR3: CASSLSPGETQYF
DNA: TGTGCCAGCAGCCTAAGTCCTGGAGAGACCCAGTACTTC

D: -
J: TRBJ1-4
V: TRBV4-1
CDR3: CASSQVIAGWNEKLFF
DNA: TGCGCCAGCAGCCAAGTGATCGCAGGGTGGAATGAAAAACTGTTTTTT

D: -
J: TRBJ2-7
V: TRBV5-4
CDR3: CASSLEGFNEQYF
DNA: TGTGCCAGCAGCTTGGAGGGGTTCAACGAGCAGTACTTC

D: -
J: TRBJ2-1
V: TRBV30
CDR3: CAWRRERWNEQFF
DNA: TGTGCCTGGCGGAGGGAGCGGTGGAATGAGCAGTTCTTC

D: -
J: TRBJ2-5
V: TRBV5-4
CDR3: CASSSVGLRRLETQYF
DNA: TGTGCCAGCAGCTCGGTGGGTCTTAGGAGGTTGGAGACCCAGTACTTC

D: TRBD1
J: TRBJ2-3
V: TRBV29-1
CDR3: CSFDRGTYTDTQYF
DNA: TGCAGCTTCGACAGGGGGACCTACACAGATACGCAGTATTTT

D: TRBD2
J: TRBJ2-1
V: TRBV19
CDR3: CASSTWGGRLYNEQFF
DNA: TGTGCCAGTAGTACATGGGGCGGGAGACTTTACAATGAGCAGTTCTTC

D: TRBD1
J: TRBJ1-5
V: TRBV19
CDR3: CASSIRSGDSSNQPQHF
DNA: TGTGCCAGTAGTATAAGGTCTGGGGACAGTAGCAATCAGCCCCAGCATTTT

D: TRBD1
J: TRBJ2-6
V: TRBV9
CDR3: CASSAGGAGANVLTF
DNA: TGTGCCAGCAGCGCAGGGGGCGCTGGGGCCAACGTCCTGACTTTC

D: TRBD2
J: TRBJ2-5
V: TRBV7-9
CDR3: CASSFTAGSETQYF
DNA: TGTGCCAGCAGTTTCACAGCGGGAAGTGAGACCCAGTACTTC

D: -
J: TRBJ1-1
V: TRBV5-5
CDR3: CASSFGGFEAFF
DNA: TGTGCCAGCAGCTTTGGGGGCTTTGAAGCTTTCTTT

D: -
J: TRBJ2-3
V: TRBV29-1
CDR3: CSVRVDTQYF
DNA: TGCAGCGTTCGGGTAGATACGCAGTATTTT

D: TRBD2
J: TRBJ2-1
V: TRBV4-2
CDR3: CASSQDGRTSGIPGAYNEQFF
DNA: TGTGCCAGCAGCCAAGATGGTCGGACTAGCGGGATACCAGGCGCCTACAATGAGCAGTTCTTC

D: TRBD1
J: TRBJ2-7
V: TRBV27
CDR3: CASGMGTGLSYEQYF
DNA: TGTGCCAGCGGGATGGGGACAGGGTTATCCTACGAGCAGTACTTC

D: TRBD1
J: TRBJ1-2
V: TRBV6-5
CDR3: CASSLDRGRADGYTF
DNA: TGTGCCAGCAGCCTAGACAGGGGGCGAGCTGATGGCTACACCTTC

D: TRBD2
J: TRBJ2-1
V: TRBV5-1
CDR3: CASALGLADYNEQFF
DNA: TGCGCCAGCGCCCTGGGACTAGCGGACTACAATGAGCAGTTCTTC

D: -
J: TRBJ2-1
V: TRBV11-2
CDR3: CASSSDRFNEQFF
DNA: TGTGCCAGCAGCTCGGACAGATTCAATGAGCAGTTCTTC